These 9 T cell receptor beta chains share one sample of origin, sequenced in a study of cytomegalovirus exposure and HLA in healthy donors. Researchers ran the PCR with 60 Vbeta and 13 Jbeta primers. Clones were sequenced by immunoSEQ multiplex PCR, and TCRdb holds only the in-frame ones, with some missing. The repertoire consists of roughly 200,000 clones, with about 80% occurring once and the leading ten covering approximately 0.62%. Input material: PBMCs. Receptors originate from a woman between 35 and 50 years old in good health and CMV-seronegative.

In this sample, this clone turned up once. The rearrangement joins TRBV19 to TRBJ1-1; D unclear. This CDR3 contains 15 residues. In germline, CDR1 is LNHDA, CDR2 SQIVND (reference sequence). Trimming took 4 bases from V and 3 from J, leaving 15 bases between them. In nucleotides, the CDR3 is TGTGCCAGTAGTAGCCAACCCTCAGGCGACACTGAAGCTTTCTTT. This encodes CASSSQPSGDTEAFF.

This rearrangement joins TRBV30 to TRBJ1-1; D remains ambiguous. V was clipped by 0 bases and J by 11 bases, with 19 bases between them. Germline values: CDR1 GTSNPN, CDR2 SVGIG (reference sequence). This CDR3 comprises 14 residues. The CDR3 reads CAWSVSQLLAGAFF. The DNA for the CDR3 is TGTGCCTGGAGTGTAAGTCAGTTATTAGCCGGGGCTTTCTTT.

The chain is built from TRBV15 and TRBJ1-1; D is possibly TRBD1 (5 bases). Trimming removed 3 bases at V and 0 bases at J, with 17 bases between. CDR3 length: 17 amino acids. CDR1 is LNHNV and CDR2 is YYDKDF in the germline V gene (reference sequence). In DNA form, the CDR3 reads TGTGCCACCAGCAGCCCGGGAGCAGGGCTGATGAACACTGAAGCTTTCTTT. Its protein is CATSSPGAGLMNTEAFF.

The CDR3: CASQGLGGRNQPQHF. Written as DNA, the CDR3 is TGTGCCAGCCAAGGCCTGGGGGGGCGCAATCAGCCCCAGCATTTT. The chain employs TRBV6-1 and TRBJ1-5; a possible D gene is TRBD1 (6 bases). The CDR3 covers 15 residues. Germline V gene lookup returns CDR1 MNHNS and CDR2 SASEGT. V lost 8 bases to trimming and J lost 2 bases, with 16 bases between them.

This chain links TRBV12-5 with TRBJ1-1; D gene unclear. The CDR3 contains 14 residues. Germline CDR1 and CDR2: LGHNT and FRNRAP. V was clipped by 5 bases and J by 4 bases, with 14 bases between them. The CDR3 DNA sequence: TGTGCTAGTGGTCGTACAAATGATGGCACTGAAGCTTTCTTT. It is translated as CASGRTNDGTEAFF.

The J gene is TRBJ1-5, the V gene TRBV7-9, with 7 bases lining up with TRBD1. The CDR3 sequence is 13 residues long. The germline gives CDR1 SEHNR, CDR2 FQNEAQ (reference sequence). V lost 5 bases, J lost 4 bases, and 2 bases stayed unmatched. CDR3 coding DNA: TGTGCCAGCAGCAGGGACAGAAATCAGCCCCAGCATTTT. The encoded protein is CASSRDRNQPQHF.

The V and J genes are TRBV9 and TRBJ1-3; TRBD1 matches 8 bases. CDR3 size: 18 residues. Germline values: CDR1 SGDLS, CDR2 YYNGEE. V shed 2 bases, J shed 7 bases, and the junction held 17 bases outside the gene matches. The CDR3 spells CASSVDPLTGGRRNTIYF. The CDR3 region has the DNA TGTGCCAGCAGCGTCGACCCGCTCACAGGGGGTAGGAGGAACACCATATATTTT.

The chain carries TRBV29-1 and TRBJ2-7; 9 bases are shared with TRBD1. V was pared by 7 bases and J by 0 bases, with 13 bases of the junction left unmatched. CDR3 length: 16 amino acids. CDR1 is SQVTM and CDR2 is ANQGSEA in the germline V gene. The CDR3 reads CSANLRDRDDSYEQYF. The DNA of the CDR3 is TGCAGCGCGAACCTCCGGGACAGGGACGACTCCTACGAGCAGTACTTC.

This chain joins TRBV11-1 and TRBJ2-5; tentative D call: TRBD1 (6 bases). Germline lookup yields CDR1 SGHAT and CDR2 FQDESV (reference sequence). The CDR3 is 13 residues long. The germline V and J ends were trimmed by 3 bases and 4 bases, with 9 bases remaining between them. The chain's CDR3 is CASSLARGETQYF. Here the CDR3 DNA reads TGTGCCAGCAGCTTGGCCAGGGGAGAGACCCAGTACTTC.